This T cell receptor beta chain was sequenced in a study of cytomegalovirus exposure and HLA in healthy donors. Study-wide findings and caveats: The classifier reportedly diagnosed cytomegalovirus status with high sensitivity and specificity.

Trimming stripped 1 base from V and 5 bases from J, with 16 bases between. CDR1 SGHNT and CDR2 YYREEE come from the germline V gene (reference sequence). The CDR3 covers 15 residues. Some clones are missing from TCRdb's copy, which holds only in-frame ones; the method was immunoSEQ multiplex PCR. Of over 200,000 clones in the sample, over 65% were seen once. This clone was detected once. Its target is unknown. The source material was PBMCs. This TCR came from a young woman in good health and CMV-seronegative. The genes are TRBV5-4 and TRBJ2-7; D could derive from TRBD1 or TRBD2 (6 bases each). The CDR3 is CASSLLDSGADEQYF. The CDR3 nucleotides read TGTGCCAGCAGCTTGTTAGATTCGGGGGCAGACGAGCAGTACTTC.